The clone carrying this TCR beta chain was recorded at least ten times. The antigen remains unidentified. These data come from a study of T cells after yellow fever vaccination. About the study: SMART-Seq v4 Ultra Low Input prepared the low-cell-number fractions.

5'RACE template switching produced TCR cDNA carrying a universal primer site and UMIs. Each CDR3 protein gets one entry after TCRdb re-called the 5' RACE reads with MiXCR. The table records 450,000 to 550,000 distinct CDR3 sequences, over 15% of them present only once. Study-wide results and caveats: Subsequent booster samples again held most clones from primary vaccination (around 96% CD4, roughly 91% CD8).

V was cut by 6 bases and J by 4 bases, with 10 bases left in between. From germline, CDR1 is ENHRY and CDR2 SYGVKD. There are 14 residues in the CDR3. The chain links TRBV10-3 to TRBJ1-6; no clear D. The sample was PBMCs, taken 15 days after the yellow fever booster vaccination. This TCR was sampled from a man in his thirties or forties who received the YFV17D yellow fever vaccine. CDR3 amino acids: CAIRFQAYNSPLHF. CDR3 nucleotides: TGTGCCATCAGATTTCAGGCTTATAATTCACCCCTCCACTTT.